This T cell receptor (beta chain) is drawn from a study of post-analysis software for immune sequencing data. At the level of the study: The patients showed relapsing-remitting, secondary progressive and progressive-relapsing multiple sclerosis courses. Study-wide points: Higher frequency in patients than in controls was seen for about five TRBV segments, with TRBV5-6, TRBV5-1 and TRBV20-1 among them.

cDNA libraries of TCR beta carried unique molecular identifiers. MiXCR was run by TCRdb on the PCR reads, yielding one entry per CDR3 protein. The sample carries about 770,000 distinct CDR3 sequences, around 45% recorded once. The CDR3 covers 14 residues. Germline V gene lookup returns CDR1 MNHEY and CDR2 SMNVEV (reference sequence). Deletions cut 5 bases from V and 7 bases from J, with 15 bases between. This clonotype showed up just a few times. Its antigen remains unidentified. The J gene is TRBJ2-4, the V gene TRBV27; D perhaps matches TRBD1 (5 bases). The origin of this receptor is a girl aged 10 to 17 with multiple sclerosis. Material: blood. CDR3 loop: CASSRGGVGNIQYF. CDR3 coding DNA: TGTGCCAGCAGTAGGGGCGGAGTGGGGAACATTCAGTACTTC.